This T cell receptor beta chain was sequenced for a study of blood T cell repertoires in COVID-19 (dated by TCRdb to the early 2020s). With regard to the full study: Collaborator samples came from the United States, Italy and Spain and covered acute and convalescent phases of COVID-19. The material from the prospective study consisted of cDNA or gDNA derived from T cells, B-cell-depleted T cells, or PBMCs. Subjects who had been exposed to COVID-19, were actively infected with it, or had recovered from it provided the deeply sampled blood TCRbeta repertoires that made up the dataset. The repertoires were released in a freely available public database meant as a resource for research on the immune response to SARS-CoV-2. Samples were obtained from the ongoing ImmuneRACE study (first 160 participants) and from 1,254 subjects provided by 6 global collaborators. Nearly every sample came with metadata listing a de-identified subject ID, COVID-19 status, age in years and sex. Where HLA class I and class II types were available, the types were taken from metadata supplied by the sample provider, not from assay-based typing. Paper-wide results and their limitations: The amount of clinical and demographic metadata varied by source and participant and was provided uncurated.

TCRbeta CDR3 regions were amplified from genomic DNA by means of the immunoSEQ Assay, a bias-controlled multiplex PCR. As for the original processing: The number of nucleated cells in each sample was estimated from the amplification of reference gene primers within the assay. To quantify the absolute abundance of each unique TCRbeta CDR3 rearrangement, sequence reads were collapsed and filtered. For each sample, productive Simpson clonality was calculated as the square root of Simpson's diversity index over productive rearrangements. TCRdb took this table from immuneACCESS and kept in-frame rearrangements with V and J called. Such tables lack part of the clones; where checked against another copy, unresolved V genes explain under half of the gap, and the rest is unexplained. The DNA was the basis for D and trimming; V, J and clone size are from that table. This sample gives about 200,000 clones in total; approximately 86% of them show up just once. Over 2.5% of the sample is held by the ten biggest clonotypes.

Reading from cysteine to phenylalanine, the CDR3 counts 14 amino acids. Of the read, only the CDR3 DNA is kept; its 42 bases are in frame from base 1. From the germline V gene, CDR1 is SGDLS and CDR2 is YYNGEE. V and J lose 0 bases and 0 bases, and a span of 7 bases separates them. This clone has only a few counts. This clone's antigen is unknown. Qualities for individual bases were not recorded, and no much larger clone is one base off. Whole blood was collected in K2EDTA tubes by collaborating institutions according to the institutions' own protocols. For TCRbeta analysis, collaborators shipped samples in one of three forms: frozen whole blood, isolated PBMCs, or DNA extracted from either of those sample types.

Rearrangement joined TRBV9 to TRBJ2-7; the D gene is unclear. Sequencing input: peripheral blood. This receptor was taken from a man in his fifties or sixties with acute or convalescent COVID-19. The DNA sequence is given as TGTGCCAGCAGCGTAGGGGCAGGCTCCTACGAGCAGTACTTC. Its protein reads: CASSVGAGSYEQYF.